This entry features one TCR beta chain sequence. The source of the sample is a study of blood T cell repertoires in COVID-19. As for the study in general: Sources were T cells, B-cell-depleted T cells, or PBMCs; the material itself was cDNA or gDNA.

The germline V gene encodes CDR1 MGHRA and CDR2 YSYEKL. The CDR3 length is 17 residues. Trimming cost V 4 bases and J 4 bases; bases outside gene matches: 9. Measured with immunoSEQ multiplex PCR; TCRdb has only the in-frame clones, and not every one. The data hold about 300,000 clones, with approximately 90% observed a single time. Sequencing was carried out using PBMCs or T cells enriched from blood (not recorded which). The source is a woman between 18 and 29 years old who had recovered from COVID-19. This chain joins TRBV4-1 and TRBJ1-5; TRBD1 matches at 11 bases. The CDR3 region has the DNA TGCGCCAGCAGCCCTTCCGGGACAGGGGGAATTAATCAGCCCCAGCATTTT. Residues: CASSPSGTGGINQPQHF.